Presented here are 5 T cell receptor beta chains from one specimen sequenced in a study of blood T cell repertoires in COVID-19. Libraries were prepared by immunoSEQ multiplex PCR; TCRdb keeps only in-frame clonotypes and omits some of them. The data contain roughly 180,000 clones, 75% to 85% of them singletons. The sample comprised peripheral blood. These TCRs come from a woman aged 60-70 years with COVID-19, enrolled during active disease.

This chain connects TRBV5-1 to TRBJ2-7; TRBD1 is a possible D gene (6 bases). The V gene's germline CDR1 is SGHRS and CDR2 YFSETQ. The ends were cut back, 1 base at V and 6 bases at J, with 17 bases in the middle. The CDR3 consists of 15 residues. The CDR3 spells CASSLRGRGLGEQYF. DNA of the CDR3: TGCGCCAGCAGCTTGAGGGGCAGGGGATTAGGCGAGCAGTACTTC. Looking up the rest from reference TRBV5-1 and TRBJ2-7 gives the full variable domain: KAGVTQTPRYLIKTRGQQVTLSCSPISGHRSVSWYQQTPGQGLQFLFEYFSETQRNKGNFPGRFSGRQFSNSRSEMNVSTLELGDSALYLCASSLRGRGLGEQYFGPGTRLTVT.

This sequence joins TRBV4-3 and TRBJ2-3; TRBD2 might be the D (5 bases). The CDR3 loop spans 13 amino acids. The ends were cut back, 0 bases at V and 6 bases at J, with 7 bases in the middle. Germline V lookup: CDR1 LGHNA, CDR2 YSLEER. The CDR3 spells CASSQETGDTQYF. CDR3 DNA sequence: TGCGCCAGCAGCCAAGAGACGGGGGATACGCAGTATTTT.

The V gene is TRBV30, the J gene TRBJ2-7; D possibly corresponds to TRBD2 (5 bases). V was trimmed by 2 bases and J by 6 bases, leaving 14 bases between them. This CDR3 spans 13 amino acids. The germline V gene encodes CDR1 GTSNPN and CDR2 SVGIG (reference sequence). The CDR3 nucleotides read TGTGCCTGGAGTAATCTGGGAGAGGGCGAGCAGTACTTC. It is translated as CAWSNLGEGEQYF.

This chain uses TRBV5-6 with TRBJ1-5, with 10 positions matching TRBD1. V shed 2 bases, J shed 0 bases, and the junction held 2 bases outside the gene matches. The CDR3 contains 16 residues. Germline lookup yields CDR1 SGHDT and CDR2 YYEEEE. The CDR3 loop reads CASSLGTGDSNQPQHF. For the CDR3, the DNA is TGTGCCAGCAGCTTAGGGACAGGGGATAGCAATCAGCCCCAGCATTTT.

This chain links TRBV28 with TRBJ1-5; D is undetermined. V was cut by 6 bases and J by 2 bases, with 5 bases left in between. Per the germline V gene, CDR1 is MDHEN and CDR2 is SYDVKM. The CDR3 spans 12 residues. The CDR3 region is CASRSGNQPQHF. For the CDR3, the DNA is TGTGCCAGCAGGTCAGGCAATCAGCCCCAGCATTTT. Together with reference TRBV28 and TRBJ1-5, the CDR3 gives the full variable domain: DVKVTQSSRYLVKRTGEKVFLECVQDMDHENMFWYRQDPGLGLRLIYFSYDVKMKEKGDIPEGYSVSREKKERFSLILESASTNQTSMYLCASRSGNQPQHFGDGTRLSIL.